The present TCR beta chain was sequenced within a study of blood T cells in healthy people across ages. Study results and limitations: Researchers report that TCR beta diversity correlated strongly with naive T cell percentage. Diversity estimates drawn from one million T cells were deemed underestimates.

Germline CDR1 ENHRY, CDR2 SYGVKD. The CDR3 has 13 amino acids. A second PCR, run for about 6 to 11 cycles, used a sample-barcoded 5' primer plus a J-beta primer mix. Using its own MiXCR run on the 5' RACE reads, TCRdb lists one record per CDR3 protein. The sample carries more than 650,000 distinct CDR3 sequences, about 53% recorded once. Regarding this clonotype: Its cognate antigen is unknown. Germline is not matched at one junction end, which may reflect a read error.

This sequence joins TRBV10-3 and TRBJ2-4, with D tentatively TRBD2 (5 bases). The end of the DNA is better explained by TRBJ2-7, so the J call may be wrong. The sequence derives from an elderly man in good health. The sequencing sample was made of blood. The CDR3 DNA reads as TGTGCCAGCAGTGAAGGGAGAACCTACGAGCAGTACTTC. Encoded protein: CASSEGRTYEQYF.